This paragraph covers one T cell receptor beta chain sequence. Methods used by the authors: The authors estimated nucleated cell counts from reference gene primer amplification. Sequencing was performed with immunoSEQ multiplex PCR; in TCRdb, only in-frame clones are kept and a portion is missing. V, J and clone size are those of that table, while D and trimming were read from the DNA. The table has 85,000 to 100,000 clones, about nine tenths seen once. This record belongs to a study of blood T cell repertoires in COVID-19. Trimming shortened V by 4 bases and J by 1 base, and 13 bases separated the two germline ends. The CDR3 extends over 16 amino acids. Looked up from germline, CDR1 is SGHVS and CDR2 is FQNEAQ.

This clonotype originated in a man in his sixties with acute or convalescent COVID-19. The sample was peripheral blood. The V gene is TRBV7-8, the J gene TRBJ2-2; D might be TRBD2 (7 bases). CDR3 bases: TGTGCCAGCAGCTCTCGGGGGGCCCGGAACACCGGGGAGCTGTTTTTT. This codes for CASSSRGARNTGELFF.